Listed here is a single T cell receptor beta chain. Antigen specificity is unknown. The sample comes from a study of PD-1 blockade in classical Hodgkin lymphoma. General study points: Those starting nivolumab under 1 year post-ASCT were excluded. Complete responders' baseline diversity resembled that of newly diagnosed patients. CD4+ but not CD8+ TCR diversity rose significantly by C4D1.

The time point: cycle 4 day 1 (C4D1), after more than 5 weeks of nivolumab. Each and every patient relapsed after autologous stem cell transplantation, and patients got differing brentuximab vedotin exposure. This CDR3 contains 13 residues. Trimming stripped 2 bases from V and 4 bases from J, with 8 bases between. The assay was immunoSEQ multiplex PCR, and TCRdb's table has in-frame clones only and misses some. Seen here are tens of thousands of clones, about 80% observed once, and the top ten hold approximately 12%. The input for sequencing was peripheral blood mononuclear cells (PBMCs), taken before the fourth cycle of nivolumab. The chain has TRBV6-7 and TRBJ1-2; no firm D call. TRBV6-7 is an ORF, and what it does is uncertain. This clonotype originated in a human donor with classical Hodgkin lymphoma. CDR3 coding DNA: TGTGCCAGCAGTTACGCGAGGTGCTATGGCTACACCTTC. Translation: CASSYARCYGYTF.